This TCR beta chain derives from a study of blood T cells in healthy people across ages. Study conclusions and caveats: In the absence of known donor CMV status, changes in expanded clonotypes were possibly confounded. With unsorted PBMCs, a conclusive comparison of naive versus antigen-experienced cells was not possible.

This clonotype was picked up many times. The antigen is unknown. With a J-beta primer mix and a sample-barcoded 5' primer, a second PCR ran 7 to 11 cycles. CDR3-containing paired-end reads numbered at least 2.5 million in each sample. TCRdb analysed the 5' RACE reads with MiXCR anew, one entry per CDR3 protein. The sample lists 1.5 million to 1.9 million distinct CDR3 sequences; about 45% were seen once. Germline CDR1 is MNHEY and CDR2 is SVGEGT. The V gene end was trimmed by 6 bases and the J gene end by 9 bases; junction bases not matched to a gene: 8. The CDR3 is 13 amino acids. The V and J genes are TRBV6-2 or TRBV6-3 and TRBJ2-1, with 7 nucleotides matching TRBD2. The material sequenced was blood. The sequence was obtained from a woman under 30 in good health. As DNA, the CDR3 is TGTGCCAGCAGCCAAGGGCGGGGGTTTGAGCAGTTCTTC. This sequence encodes CASSQGRGFEQFF.